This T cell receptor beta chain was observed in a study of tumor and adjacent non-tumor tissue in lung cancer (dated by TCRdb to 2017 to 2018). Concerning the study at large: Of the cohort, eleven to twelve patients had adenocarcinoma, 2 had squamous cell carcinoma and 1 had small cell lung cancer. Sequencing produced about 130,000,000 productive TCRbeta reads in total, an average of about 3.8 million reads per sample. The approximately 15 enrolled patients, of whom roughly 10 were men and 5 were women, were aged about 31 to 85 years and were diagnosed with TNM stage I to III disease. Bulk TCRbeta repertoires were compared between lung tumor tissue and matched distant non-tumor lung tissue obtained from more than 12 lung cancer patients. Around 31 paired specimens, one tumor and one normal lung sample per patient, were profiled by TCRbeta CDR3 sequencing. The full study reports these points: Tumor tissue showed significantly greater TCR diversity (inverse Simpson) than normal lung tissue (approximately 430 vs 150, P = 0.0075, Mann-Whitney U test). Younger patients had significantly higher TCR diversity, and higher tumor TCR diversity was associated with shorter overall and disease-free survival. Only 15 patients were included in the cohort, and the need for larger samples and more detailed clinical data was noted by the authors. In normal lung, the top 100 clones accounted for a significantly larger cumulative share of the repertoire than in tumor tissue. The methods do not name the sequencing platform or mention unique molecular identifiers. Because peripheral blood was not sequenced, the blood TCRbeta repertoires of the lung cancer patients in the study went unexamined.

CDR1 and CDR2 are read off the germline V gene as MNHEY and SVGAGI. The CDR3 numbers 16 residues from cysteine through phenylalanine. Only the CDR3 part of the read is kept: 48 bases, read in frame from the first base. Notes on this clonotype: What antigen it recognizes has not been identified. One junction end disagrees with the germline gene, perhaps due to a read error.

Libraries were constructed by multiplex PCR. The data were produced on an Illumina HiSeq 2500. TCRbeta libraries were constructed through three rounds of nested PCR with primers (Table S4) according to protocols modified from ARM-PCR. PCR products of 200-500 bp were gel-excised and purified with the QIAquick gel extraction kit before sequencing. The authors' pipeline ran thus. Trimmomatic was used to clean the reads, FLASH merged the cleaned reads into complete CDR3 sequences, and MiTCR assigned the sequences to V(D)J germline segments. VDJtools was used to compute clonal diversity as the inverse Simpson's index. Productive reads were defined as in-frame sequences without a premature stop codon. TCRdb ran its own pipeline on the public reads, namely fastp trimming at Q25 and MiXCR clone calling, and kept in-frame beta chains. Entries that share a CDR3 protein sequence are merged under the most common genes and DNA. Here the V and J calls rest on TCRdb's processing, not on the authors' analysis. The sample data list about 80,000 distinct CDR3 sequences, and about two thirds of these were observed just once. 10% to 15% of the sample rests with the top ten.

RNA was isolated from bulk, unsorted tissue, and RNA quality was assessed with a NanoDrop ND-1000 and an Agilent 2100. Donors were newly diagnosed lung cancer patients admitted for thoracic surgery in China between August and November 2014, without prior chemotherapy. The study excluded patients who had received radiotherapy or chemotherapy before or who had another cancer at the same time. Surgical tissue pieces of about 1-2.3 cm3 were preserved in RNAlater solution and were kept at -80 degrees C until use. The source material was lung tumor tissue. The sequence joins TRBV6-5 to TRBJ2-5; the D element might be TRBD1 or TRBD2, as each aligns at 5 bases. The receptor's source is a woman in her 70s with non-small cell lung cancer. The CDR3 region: CASCYSLGVGEETQCF. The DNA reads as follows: TGTGCCAGCTGTTACTCGCTTGGGGTGGGGGAAGAGACCCAGTGCTTC.